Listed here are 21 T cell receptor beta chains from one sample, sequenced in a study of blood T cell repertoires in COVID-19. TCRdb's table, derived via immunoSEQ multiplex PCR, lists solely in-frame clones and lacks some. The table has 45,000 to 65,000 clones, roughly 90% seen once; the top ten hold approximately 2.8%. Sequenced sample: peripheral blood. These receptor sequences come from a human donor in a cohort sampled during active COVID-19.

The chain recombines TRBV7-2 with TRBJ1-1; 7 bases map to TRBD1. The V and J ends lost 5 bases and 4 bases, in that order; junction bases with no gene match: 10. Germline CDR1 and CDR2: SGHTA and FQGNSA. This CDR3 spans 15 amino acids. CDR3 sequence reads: CASSAPGTVSTEAFF. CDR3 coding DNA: TGTGCCAGCAGCGCTCCCGGGACAGTGAGCACTGAAGCTTTCTTT.

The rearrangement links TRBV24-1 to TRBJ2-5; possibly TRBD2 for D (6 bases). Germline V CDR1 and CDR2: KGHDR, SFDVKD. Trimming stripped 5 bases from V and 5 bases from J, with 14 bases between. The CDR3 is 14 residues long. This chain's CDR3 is CATSGGSGLETQYF. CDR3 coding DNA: TGTGCCACCAGTGGTGGGAGCGGGCTCGAGACCCAGTACTTC.

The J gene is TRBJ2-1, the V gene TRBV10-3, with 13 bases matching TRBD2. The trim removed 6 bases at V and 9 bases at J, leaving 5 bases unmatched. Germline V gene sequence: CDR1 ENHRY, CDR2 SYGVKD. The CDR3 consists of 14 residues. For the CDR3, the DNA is TGTGCCATCAGCGGGACTAGCGGGGTGGGTGAGCAGTTCTTC. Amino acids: CAISGTSGVGEQFF.

The CDR3, as DNA: TGTGCCACCAGTGATTTAGAGGCGGGATCGCTGGTAGATACGCAGTATTTT. This translates into CATSDLEAGSLVDTQYF. The rearrangement uses TRBV24-1 and TRBJ2-3; possibly TRBD2 for D (6 bases). The germline V gene has CDR1 KGHDR and CDR2 SFDVKD. V lost 1 base and J lost 5, with 18 bases in between. CDR3 length equals 17 residues.

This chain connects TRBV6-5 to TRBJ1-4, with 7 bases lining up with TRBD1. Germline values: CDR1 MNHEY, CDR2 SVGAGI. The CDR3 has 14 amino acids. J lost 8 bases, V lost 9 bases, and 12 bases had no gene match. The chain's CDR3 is CASGFQGQREKLFF. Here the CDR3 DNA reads TGTGCCAGTGGCTTCCAGGGACAGAGGGAAAAACTGTTTTTT.

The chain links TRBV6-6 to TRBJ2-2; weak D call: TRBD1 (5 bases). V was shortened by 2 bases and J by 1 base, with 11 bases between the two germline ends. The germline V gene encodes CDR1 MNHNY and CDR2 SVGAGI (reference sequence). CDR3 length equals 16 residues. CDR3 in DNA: TGTGCCAGCAGTTACAACTCAAGGGGGAACACCGGGGAGCTGTTTTTT. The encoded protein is CASSYNSRGNTGELFF.

In DNA, the CDR3 is TGTGCCAGTCCCTCGGGGGGCTACACCTTC. This encodes CASPSGGYTF. The chain couples TRBV28 to TRBJ1-2; D gene uncertain. Germline V CDR1 and CDR2: MDHEN, SYDVKM. V was trimmed by 9 bases and J by 8 bases, leaving 10 bases between them. CDR3 length: 10 residues.

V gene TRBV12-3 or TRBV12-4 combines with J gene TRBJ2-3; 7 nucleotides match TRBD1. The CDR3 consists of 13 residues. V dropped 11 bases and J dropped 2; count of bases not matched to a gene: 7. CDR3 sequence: CASSRGPTDTQYF. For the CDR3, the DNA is TGTGCCTCATCGAGGGGGCCCACAGATACGCAGTATTTT.

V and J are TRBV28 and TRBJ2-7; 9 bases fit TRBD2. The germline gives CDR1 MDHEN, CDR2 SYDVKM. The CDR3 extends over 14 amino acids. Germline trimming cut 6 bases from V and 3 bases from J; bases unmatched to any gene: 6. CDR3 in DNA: TGTGCCAGCAGCCTAGCGGGAAGAGTCTACGAGCAGTACTTC. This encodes CASSLAGRVYEQYF.

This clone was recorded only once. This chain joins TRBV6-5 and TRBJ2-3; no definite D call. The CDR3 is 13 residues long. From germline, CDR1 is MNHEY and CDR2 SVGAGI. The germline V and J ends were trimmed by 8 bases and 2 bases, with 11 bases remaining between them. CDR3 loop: CASPTPFTDTQYF. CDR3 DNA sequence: TGTGCCAGCCCGACACCCTTCACAGATACGCAGTATTTT.

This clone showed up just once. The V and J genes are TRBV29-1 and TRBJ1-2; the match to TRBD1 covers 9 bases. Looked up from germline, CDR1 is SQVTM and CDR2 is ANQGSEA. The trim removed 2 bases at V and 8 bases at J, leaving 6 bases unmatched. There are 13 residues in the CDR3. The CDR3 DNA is TGCAGCGTTGAAAGAACAGGGGGCTCCGGCTACACCTTC. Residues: CSVERTGGSGYTF.

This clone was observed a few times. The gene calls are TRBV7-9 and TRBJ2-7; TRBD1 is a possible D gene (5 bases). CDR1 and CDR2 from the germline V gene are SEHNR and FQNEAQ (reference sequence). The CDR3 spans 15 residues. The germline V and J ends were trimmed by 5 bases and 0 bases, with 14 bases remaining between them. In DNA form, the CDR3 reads TGTGCCAGCAGCCAAAAGCACCAGGGCTCCTACGAGCAGTACTTC. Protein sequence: CASSQKHQGSYEQYF.

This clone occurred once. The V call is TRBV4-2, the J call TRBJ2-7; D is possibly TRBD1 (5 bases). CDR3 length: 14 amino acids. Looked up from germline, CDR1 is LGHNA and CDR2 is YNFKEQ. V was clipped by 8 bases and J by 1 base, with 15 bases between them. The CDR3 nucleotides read TGTGCCAGCCAGGAAAGCAGGGTTTCCTACGAGCAGTACGTC. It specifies CASQESRVSYEQYV.

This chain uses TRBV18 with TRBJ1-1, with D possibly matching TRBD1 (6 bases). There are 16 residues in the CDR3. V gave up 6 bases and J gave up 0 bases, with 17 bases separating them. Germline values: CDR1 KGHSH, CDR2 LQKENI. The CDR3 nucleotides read TGTGCCAGCTCTCCCCGACGGGGGGACATGAACACTGAAGCTTTCTTT. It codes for CASSPRRGDMNTEAFF. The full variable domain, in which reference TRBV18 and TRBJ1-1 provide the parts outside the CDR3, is NAGVMQNPRHLVRRRGQEARLRCSPMKGHSHVYWYRQLPEEGLKFMVYLQKENIIDESGMPKERFSAEFPKEGPSILRIQQVVRGDSAAYFCASSPRRGDMNTEAFFGQGTRLTVV.

Here the CDR3 reads CSVEVRGRGTEAFF. The CDR3 DNA reads TGCAGCGTTGAAGTTCGGGGTCGGGGCACTGAAGCTTTCTTT. The chain couples TRBV29-1 to TRBJ1-1; D remains ambiguous. The CDR3 has 14 residues. V lost 1 base and J 4 bases, leaving 13 bases between the germline ends. Germline V lookup: CDR1 SQVTM, CDR2 ANQGSEA. Combining the CDR3 with reference TRBV29-1 and TRBJ1-1 gives the whole variable domain SAVISQKPSRDICQRGTSLTIQCQVDSQVTMMFWYRQQPGQSLTLIATANQGSEATYESGFVIDKFPISRPNLTFSTLTVSNMSPEDSSIYLCSVEVRGRGTEAFFGQGTRLTVV.

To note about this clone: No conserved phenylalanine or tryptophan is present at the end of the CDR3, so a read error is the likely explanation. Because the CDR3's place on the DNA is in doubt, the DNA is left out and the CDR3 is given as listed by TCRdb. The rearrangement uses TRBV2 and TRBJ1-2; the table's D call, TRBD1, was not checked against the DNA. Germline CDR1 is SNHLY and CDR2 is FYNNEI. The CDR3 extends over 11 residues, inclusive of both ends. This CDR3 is CASSENGARNI.

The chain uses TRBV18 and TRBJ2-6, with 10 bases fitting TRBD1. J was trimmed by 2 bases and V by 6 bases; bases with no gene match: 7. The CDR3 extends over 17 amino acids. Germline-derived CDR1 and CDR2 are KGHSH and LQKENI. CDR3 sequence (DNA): TGTGCCAGCTCGCTCGGACAGGGGGTCACTGGGGCCAACGTCCTGACTTTC. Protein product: CASSLGQGVTGANVLTF.

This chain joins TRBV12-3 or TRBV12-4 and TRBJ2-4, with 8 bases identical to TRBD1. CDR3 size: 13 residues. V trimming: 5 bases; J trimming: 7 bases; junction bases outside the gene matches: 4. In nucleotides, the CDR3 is TGTGCCAGCAGTAACGACAGGGGCAACATTCAGTACTTC. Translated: CASSNDRGNIQYF.

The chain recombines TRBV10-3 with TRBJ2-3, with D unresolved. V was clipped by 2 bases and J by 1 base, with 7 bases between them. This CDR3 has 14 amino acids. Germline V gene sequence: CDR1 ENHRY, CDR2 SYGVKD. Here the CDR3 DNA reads TGTGCCATCAGTGAGAGTGCGGGCACAGATACGCAGTATTTT. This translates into CAISESAGTDTQYF.

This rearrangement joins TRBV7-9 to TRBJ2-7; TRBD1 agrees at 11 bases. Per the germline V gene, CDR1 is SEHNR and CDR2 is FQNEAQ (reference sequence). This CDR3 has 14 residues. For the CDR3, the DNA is TGTGCCAGCAGCTTACGAGGACAGGGGGCTACCATAAACGTC. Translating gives CASSLRGQGATINV.

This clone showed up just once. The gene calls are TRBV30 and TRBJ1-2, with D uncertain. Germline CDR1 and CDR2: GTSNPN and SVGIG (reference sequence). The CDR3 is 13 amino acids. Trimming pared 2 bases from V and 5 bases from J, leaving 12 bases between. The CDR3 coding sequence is TGTGCCTGGAGTCCAGGTGCCTCTTATGGCTACACCTTC. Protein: CAWSPGASYGYTF. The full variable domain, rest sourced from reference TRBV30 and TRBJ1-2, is SQTIHQWPATLVQPVGSPLSLECTVEGTSNPNLYWYRQAAGRGLQLLFYSVGIGQISSEVPQNLSASRPQDRQFILSSKKLLLSDSGFYLCAWSPGASYGYTFGSGTRLTVV.